These 9 T cell receptor beta chains share one sample of origin, sequenced in a study of blood T cell repertoires in COVID-19. Assay: immunoSEQ multiplex PCR; the TCRdb copy retains only in-frame clones and omits some. The repertoire holds tens of thousands of clones, with roughly 80% as singletons. Sequencing was performed on peripheral blood. The source of these receptors is a man between 60 and 75 years old with COVID-19, enrolled during active disease.

This chain uses TRBV3-1 (or the pseudogene TRBV3-2) with TRBJ1-6; D gene ambiguous. From germline, CDR1 is LGHDT and CDR2 YNNKEL (reference sequence). The length of the CDR3 is 12 residues. Trimming left V 0 bases short and J 14 bases short, with 8 bases between. CDR3 region: CASSQDIRALHF. CDR3 in DNA: TGTGCCAGCAGCCAAGATATCCGGGCCCTCCACTTT.

The genes are TRBV24-1 and TRBJ1-2, with D unclear. V lost 5 bases to trimming and J lost 2 bases, with 8 bases between them. This CDR3 has 13 residues. Germline V gives CDR1 KGHDR, CDR2 SFDVKD. The CDR3 DNA is TGTGCCACCAGTGGAGGGCGAAACTATGGCTACACCTTC. Translation: CATSGGRNYGYTF.

The chain employs TRBV6-4 and TRBJ1-1; D is perhaps TRBD1 (6 bases). Trimming removed 5 bases at V and 11 bases at J, with 12 bases between. This CDR3 comprises 11 residues. Germline V gene sequence: CDR1 MRHNA, CDR2 SNTAGT. DNA for the CDR3: TGTGCCAGCAGTTCAACAGGGAACGCTTTCTTT. It is translated as CASSSTGNAFF.

V is TRBV2 and J is TRBJ2-3; D may be TRBD1 (6 bases). CDR3 size: 14 residues. From germline, CDR1 is SNHLY and CDR2 FYNNEI. Trimming took 5 bases from V and 4 from J, leaving 13 bases between them. DNA for the CDR3: TGTGCCAGCAGTTTACAGGGTAGGGCAGATACGCAGTATTTT. This encodes CASSLQGRADTQYF.

The rearrangement joins TRBV4-1 to TRBJ1-2; D perhaps matches TRBD1 (6 bases). The germline gives CDR1 MGHRA, CDR2 YSYEKL. V was clipped by 3 bases and J by 5 bases, with 22 bases between them. The length of the CDR3 is 17 residues. The CDR3 spells CASSHTGVGAAHYGYTF. The DNA of the CDR3 is TGCGCCAGCAGCCATACCGGCGTGGGGGCTGCCCATTATGGCTACACCTTC.

The CDR3 protein is CAISRTSGGASTDTQYF. CDR3 DNA sequence: TGTGCCATCAGTAGGACTAGCGGGGGGGCTAGCACAGATACGCAGTATTTT. The gene calls are TRBV10-3 and TRBJ2-3; 15 bases are a match to TRBD2. This CDR3 spans 17 amino acids. J was trimmed by 0 bases and V by 5 bases; bases with no gene match: 3. CDR1 is ENHRY, CDR2 SYGVKD, per germline.

The rearrangement uses TRBV9 and TRBJ2-7; TRBD2 agrees at 13 bases. Germline V gene sequence: CDR1 SGDLS, CDR2 YYNGEE. V was pared by 4 bases and J by 2 bases, with 6 bases of the junction left unmatched. The CDR3 totals 16 residues. In nucleotides, the CDR3 is TGTGCCAGCAGCCCAGGGGGACTAGCGGGGCCCTACGAGCAGTACTTC. Translating gives CASSPGGLAGPYEQYF.

The chain couples TRBV28 to TRBJ2-5; TRBD1 is a possible D gene (6 bases). Germline values: CDR1 MDHEN, CDR2 SYDVKM. This CDR3 spans 12 amino acids. The V end was cut by 7 bases, the J end by 5 bases, with 11 bases between. CDR3: CASTQGWETQYF. The CDR3, as DNA: TGTGCCAGCACTCAGGGGTGGGAGACCCAGTACTTC.

V gene TRBV19 combines with J gene TRBJ1-5; 7 bases are a match to TRBD1. V dropped 6 bases and J dropped 7; count of bases not matched to a gene: 9. The CDR3 covers 14 residues. Germline CDR1 LNHDA, CDR2 SQIVND (reference sequence). CDR3 sequence: CASREGQGEQPQHF. The CDR3 nucleotides read TGTGCCAGTAGAGAGGGGCAGGGGGAACAGCCCCAGCATTTT.